This entry is about one TCR beta chain. Its antigen is currently not known. No base quality values were provided; no much bigger clone lies one nucleotide off. The data originate from a study of radiation and T cells in renal cell carcinoma (TCRdb year 2020). Background on the whole study: The samples were obtained from a clinical trial, where primary renal cell carcinomas were treated with 15 Gy stereotactic body radiation therapy and then removed by nephrectomy 4 weeks afterward. In total, fewer than 55 samples underwent TCR beta sequencing: 25 or so tumors plus 27 peripheral blood samples. In the 45 to 65 samples combined, some 4 million unique CDR3 nucleotide sequences were found, encoding roughly 2,500,000 unique CDR3 amino acid sequences. Study-wide findings and limitations: Dynamics of the blood repertoire were not tracked past 4 weeks after treatment. No pretreatment tumor biopsies were available, so the baseline intratumoral presence of clonotypes could not be determined. Because the trial had a single-armed design, the trial could not examine how radiation dose or scheduling affected the TCR repertoire. In blood, the top tumor clonotypes increased from baseline to 2 weeks after radiation and then shrank by 4 weeks, which suggests a temporary expansion of tumor-resident clones.

From its cysteine to its phenylalanine, the CDR3 spans 14 amino acids. Kept here is only the CDR3 DNA, which spans 42 bases and is read in frame from base 1. V is pared back by 5 bases and J by 4 bases, with 14 bases lying between the germline termini. The germline V gene gives CDR1 as KGHSH and CDR2 as LQKENI. The immunoSEQ kit was used, according to the manufacturer's recommendations, to generate TCR beta libraries from genomic DNA. Library preparation used a first multiplex PCR with proprietary primers, then a second PCR adding unique barcodes, with bead cleanups after each round. Each sample batch included a kit-provided positive control reaction and a negative control reaction. The final libraries were assessed on an Agilent 4200 TapeStation D1000 ScreenTape, pooled by volume, and quantified by qPCR. Sequencing was performed on an Illumina NextSeq500 with a MidOutput 150-cycle cartridge, and 156 Read1 and 15 Index1 cycles were run with kit custom primers. The pooled library was loaded at roughly 1 pM with an approximately 21% PhiX control spike-in. As for the authors' bioinformatics: Vendor-processed data were analyzed in R, and a clonotype was defined as all T cells sharing the same CDR3 nucleotide sequence. In the clone abundance analyses, frequencies were normalized to the 10,000 most abundant clones in each sample. Before analysis, public T cell clones were removed, and these numbered fewer than six per sample on average. Tumor-enriched clonotypes and baseline blood-enriched clonotypes were defined as those with an abundance difference of at least 32-fold between compartments. A beta-binomial differential abundance model was applied to find clonotypes that expanded or contracted between blood time points. Tumor-blood repertoire similarity was measured with the Baroni-Urbani and Buser coefficient, and group comparisons used two-tailed Wilcoxon tests in R. TCRdb re-hosts the immuneACCESS table, in-frame sequences only. Its copies lack some clones; in the studies checked, an unresolved V gene accounts for under half of them, and the cause for the rest is not known. From that table come the V and J calls and clone size; the DNA was used to work out D and trimming. This sample lists some 150,000 clones; 88% were detected once. About 12% of the sample belongs to the ten largest clones.

Sample time point, as interpreted from the label and publication: baseline pretreatment blood. In light of the paper, this sample's treatment or condition label describes: 15 Gy SBRT to primary tumor, nephrectomy 4 weeks later. To follow tumor-enriched clonotypes, serial peripheral blood was collected from radiation-treated patients at baseline and at 2 weeks and 4 weeks after SBRT. Renal cell carcinoma with clear cell pathology was present in all patients. The QIAamp DNA Blood Mini Kit (Qiagen) was used to prepare genomic DNA for TCR sequencing. Only samples passing all quality control checks were included in the analyses.

The TCR was taken from a woman aged 45-65 years with renal cell carcinoma. Material: blood, obtained from a patient whose treatment included radiotherapy and nephrectomy. The rearranged chain carries TRBV18 and TRBJ1-1; confidence is insufficient to name the D gene. Here the CDR3 is given as CASSLQPVVTEAFF. The DNA is TGTGCCAGCTCATTACAACCAGTGGTCACTGAAGCTTTCTTT.